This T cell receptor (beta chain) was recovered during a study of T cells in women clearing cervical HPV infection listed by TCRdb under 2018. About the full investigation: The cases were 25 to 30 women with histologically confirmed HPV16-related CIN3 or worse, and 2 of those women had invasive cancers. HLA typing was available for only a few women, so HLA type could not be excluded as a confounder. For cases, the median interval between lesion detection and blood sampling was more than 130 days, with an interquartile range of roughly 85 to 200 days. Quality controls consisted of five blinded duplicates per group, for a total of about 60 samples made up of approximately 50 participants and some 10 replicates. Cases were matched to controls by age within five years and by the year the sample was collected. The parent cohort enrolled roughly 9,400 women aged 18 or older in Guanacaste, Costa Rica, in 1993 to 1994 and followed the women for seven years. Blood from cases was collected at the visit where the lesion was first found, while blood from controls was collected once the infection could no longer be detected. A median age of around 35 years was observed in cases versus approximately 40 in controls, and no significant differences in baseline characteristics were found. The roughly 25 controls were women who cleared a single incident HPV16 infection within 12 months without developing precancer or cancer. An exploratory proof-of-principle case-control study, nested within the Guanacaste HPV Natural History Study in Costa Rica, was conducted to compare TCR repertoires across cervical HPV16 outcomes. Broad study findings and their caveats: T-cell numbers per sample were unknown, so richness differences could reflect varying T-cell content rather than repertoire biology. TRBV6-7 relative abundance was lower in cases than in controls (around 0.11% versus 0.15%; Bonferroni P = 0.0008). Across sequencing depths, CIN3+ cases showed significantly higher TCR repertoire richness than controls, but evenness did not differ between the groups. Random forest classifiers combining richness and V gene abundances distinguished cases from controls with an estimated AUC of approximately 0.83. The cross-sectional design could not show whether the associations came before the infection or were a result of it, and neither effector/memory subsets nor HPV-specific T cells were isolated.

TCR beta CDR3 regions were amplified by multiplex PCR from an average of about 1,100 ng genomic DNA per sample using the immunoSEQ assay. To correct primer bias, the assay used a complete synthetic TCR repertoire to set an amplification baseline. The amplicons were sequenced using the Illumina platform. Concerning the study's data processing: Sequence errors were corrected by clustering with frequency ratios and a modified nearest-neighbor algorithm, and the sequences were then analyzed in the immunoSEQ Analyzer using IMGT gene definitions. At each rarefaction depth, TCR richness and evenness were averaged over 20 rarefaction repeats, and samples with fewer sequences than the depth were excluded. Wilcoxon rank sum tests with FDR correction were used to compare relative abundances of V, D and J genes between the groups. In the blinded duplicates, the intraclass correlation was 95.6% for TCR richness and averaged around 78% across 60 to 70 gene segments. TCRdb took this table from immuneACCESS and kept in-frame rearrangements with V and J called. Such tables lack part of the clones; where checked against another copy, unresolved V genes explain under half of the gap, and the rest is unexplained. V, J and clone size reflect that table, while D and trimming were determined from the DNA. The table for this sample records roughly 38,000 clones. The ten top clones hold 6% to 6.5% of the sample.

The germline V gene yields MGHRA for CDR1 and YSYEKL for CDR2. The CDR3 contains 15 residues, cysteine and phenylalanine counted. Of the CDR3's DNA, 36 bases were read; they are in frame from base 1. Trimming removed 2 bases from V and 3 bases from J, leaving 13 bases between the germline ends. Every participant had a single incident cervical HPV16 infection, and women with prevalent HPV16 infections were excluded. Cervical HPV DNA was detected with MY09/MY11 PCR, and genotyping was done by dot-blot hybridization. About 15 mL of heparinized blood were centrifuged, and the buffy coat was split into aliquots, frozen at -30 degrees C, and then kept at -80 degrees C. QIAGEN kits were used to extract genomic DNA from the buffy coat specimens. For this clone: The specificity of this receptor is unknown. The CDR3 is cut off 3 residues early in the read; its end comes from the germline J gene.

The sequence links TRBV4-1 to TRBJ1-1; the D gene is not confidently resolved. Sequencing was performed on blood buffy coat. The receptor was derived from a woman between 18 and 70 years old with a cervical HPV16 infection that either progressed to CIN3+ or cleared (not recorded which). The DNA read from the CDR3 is TGCGCCAGCAGCCAATCCCTTAGTATTTACACTGAA. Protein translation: CASSQSLSIYTE. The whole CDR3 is CASSQSLSIYTEAFF.